Presented here are 2 T cell receptor beta chains from one specimen sequenced in a study of T cell responses to AZD1222 COVID-19 vaccine. Using immunoSEQ multiplex PCR, the repertoire was profiled, and TCRdb retains in-frame clones only, with some absent. In the table there are roughly 110,000 clones, about 85% of which are singletons. The sequencing used peripheral blood, collected 28 days after the second AZD1222 dose. These receptors were collected from an adult who received the AZD1222 COVID-19 vaccine.

Notes on this clone: The sample contains more than one DNA sequence encoding this CDR3. The chain links TRBV28 to TRBJ1-2, with 12 nucleotides matching TRBD1. V gave up 5 bases and J gave up 4 bases; unmatched junction bases: 2. CDR3 length equals 14 residues. Germline V gene sequence: CDR1 MDHEN, CDR2 SYDVKM. The CDR3 protein is CASSLGQGAYGYTF. In DNA form, the CDR3 reads TGTGCCAGCAGTCTGGGACAGGGGGCCTATGGCTACACCTTC.

The V call is TRBV7-2, the J call TRBJ2-3, with 7 bases matching TRBD2. Trimming took 5 bases from V and 0 from J; bases not matched to a gene: 5. CDR3 size: 15 residues. Germline lookup yields CDR1 SGHTA and CDR2 FQGNSA. The CDR3 DNA follows: TGTGCCAGCAGCATGGGACTACTGAGCACAGATACGCAGTATTTT. This gives the protein CASSMGLLSTDTQYF.